A selection of T cell receptor beta chains follows, all from one sample in a study of read filtering for tumor transcriptome and immune sequencing. One entry per CDR3 protein results from TCRdb running MiXCR on the reads. Here the sample spans roughly 130,000 distinct CDR3 sequences, approximately 13% being singletons. Sequencing was performed on a population of CD138-negative cells sorted from bone marrow. The receptors derive from a donor older than 35 with multiple myeloma. The CDR3 runs from the conserved cysteine through the conserved F or W. The D gene is left open where the match is weak. Some rows mark clone size as missing; the rest say once, few, many or name a class of expanded clone.

J: TRBJ1-6; V: TRBV28; D: -; size: many; CDR3: CASSLQGPPNSPLHF; DNA: TGTGCCAGCAGTTTACAGGGGCCCCCGAATTCACCCCTCCACTTT
J: TRBJ2-1; V: TRBV5-1; D: TRBD1; size: many; CDR3: CASSLEGTGVRSEQFF; DNA: TGCGCCAGCAGCCTAGAGGGGACAGGGGTTCGTAGTGAGCAGTTCTTC
J: TRBJ2-1; V: TRBV7-8; D: -; size: -; CDR3: CASSLGSGRSYNRQFF; DNA: TGTGCCAGCAGCTTAGGGTCAGGGCGCTCCTACAATAGGCAGTTCTTC
J: TRBJ2-2; V: TRBV19; D: TRBD1; size: many; CDR3: CASGQGMNTGELFF; DNA: TGTGCCAGTGGACAGGGGATGAACACCGGGGAGCTGTTTTTT
J: TRBJ2-4; V: TRBV7-2; D: TRBD1; size: many; CDR3: CASSFTPPGQGAKNIQYF; DNA: TGTGCCAGCAGCTTTACCCCGCCGGGACAGGGGGCCAAAAACATTCAGTACTTC
J: TRBJ2-1; V: TRBV19; D: -; size: few; CDR3: CASSPEDYSYNEQFF; DNA: TGTGCCAGTAGTCCAGAAGATTATTCCTACAATGAGCAGTTCTTC
J: TRBJ2-1; V: TRBV20-1; D: -; size: -; CDR3: CSARDPARASNEQFF; DNA: TGCAGTGCTAGGGACCCCGCGAGGGCGTCCAATGAGCAGTTCTTC
J: TRBJ1-1; V: TRBV12-3/TRBV12-4; D: -; size: -; CDR3: CASSLGHRGQAFF; DNA: TGTGCCAGCAGTTTAGGGCACAGAGGTCAGGCTTTCTTT
J: TRBJ1-3; V: TRBV4-1; D: -; size: few; CDR3: CASSQDWSDSAGNTIYF; DNA: TGCGCCAGCAGCCAAGATTGGTCCGACAGTGCGGGAAACACCATATATTTT
J: TRBJ1-1; V: TRBV7-9; D: TRBD1; size: -; CDR3: CASSQAQQGAWYTEAFF; DNA: TGTGCCAGCAGCCAGGCTCAACAGGGGGCATGGTACACTGAAGCTTTCTTT
J: TRBJ2-3; V: TRBV11-2; D: TRBD2; size: many; CDR3: CASSLGGGAGTDTQYF; DNA: TGTGCCAGCAGCTTAGGCGGGGGGGCTGGCACAGATACGCAGTATTTT
J: TRBJ1-5; V: TRBV28; D: TRBD1; size: many; CDR3: CASSFWETGVNQPQHF; DNA: TGTGCCAGCAGTTTTTGGGAGACAGGGGTCAATCAGCCCCAGCATTTT
J: TRBJ2-3; V: TRBV18; D: -; size: many; CDR3: CASSLITDTQYF; DNA: TGTGCCAGCTCACTAATCACAGATACGCAGTATTTT
J: TRBJ1-1; V: TRBV6-2/TRBV6-3; D: -; size: many; CDR3: CASSDTSYTEAFF; DNA: TGTGCCAGCAGTGACACTAGTTACACTGAAGCTTTCTTT
J: TRBJ2-5; V: TRBV29-1; D: TRBD2; size: many; CDR3: CSVEAPLLGLAGVETQYF; DNA: TGCAGCGTTGAAGCCCCCCTTCTGGGACTAGCGGGAGTGGAGACCCAGTACTTC
J: TRBJ2-2; V: TRBV12-3/TRBV12-4; D: TRBD1; size: many; CDR3: CASSSPGQGRTGELFF; DNA: TGTGCCAGCAGTTCTCCGGGACAGGGTCGAACCGGGGAGCTGTTTTTT
J: TRBJ2-7; V: TRBV29-1; D: -; size: few; CDR3: CSVSVRAGNEQYF; DNA: TGCAGCGTTTCGGTACGAGCGGGCAACGAGCAGTACTTC
J: TRBJ1-6; V: TRBV28; D: TRBD1; size: few; CDR3: CASSPDGTGYSPLHF; DNA: TGTGCCAGCAGTCCAGACGGGACAGGTTATTCACCCCTCCACTTT
J: TRBJ2-1; V: TRBV25-1; D: TRBD1; size: many; CDR3: CASSEPGQGIWNEQFF; DNA: TGTGCCAGCAGTGAACCGGGACAGGGGATTTGGAATGAGCAGTTCTTC
J: TRBJ2-3; V: TRBV19; D: -; size: many; CDR3: CASSIASGASDTQYF; DNA: TGTGCCAGTAGTATAGCGAGCGGAGCTTCAGATACGCAGTATTTT
J: TRBJ1-1; V: TRBV6-5; D: -; size: many; CDR3: CASSKTGGERTEAFF; DNA: TGTGCCAGCAGTAAGACAGGAGGGGAAAGGACTGAAGCTTTCTTT
J: TRBJ1-3; V: TRBV7-9; D: -; size: few; CDR3: CASSLFDSTYSGNTIYF; DNA: TGTGCCAGCAGCTTATTTGACAGCACTTACTCTGGAAACACCATATATTTT
J: TRBJ2-3; V: TRBV30; D: TRBD2; size: -; CDR3: CACAGDWDTQYF; DNA: TGTGCCTGCGCGGGAGATTGGGATACGCAGTATTTT
J: TRBJ1-1; V: TRBV9; D: -; size: few; CDR3: CASSTNTYTEAFF; DNA: TGTGCCAGCAGCACCAACACGTACACTGAAGCTTTCTTT
J: TRBJ1-1; V: TRBV10-3; D: TRBD1; size: many; CDR3: CAIRSAGTGREAFF; DNA: TGTGCCATCAGGAGCGCCGGGACAGGGCGGGAAGCTTTCTTT
J: TRBJ2-1; V: TRBV7-3; D: -; size: few; CDR3: CASSSSASLSYNGQFF; DNA: TGTGCCAGCAGCTCTTCAGCTAGTCTCTCCTACAATGGGCAGTTCTTC
J: TRBJ2-1; V: TRBV30; D: TRBD2; size: many; CDR3: CAWRVGLAGVDEQFF; DNA: TGTGCCTGGAGGGTAGGACTAGCGGGAGTCGATGAGCAGTTCTTC
J: TRBJ1-5; V: TRBV19; D: -; size: -; CDR3: CASSAIDRLNQPQHF; DNA: TGTGCCAGTAGTGCAATCGACAGACTTAATCAGCCCCAGCATTTT
J: TRBJ2-1; V: TRBV28; D: TRBD1; size: many; CDR3: CASSAPGTANYNEQFF; DNA: TGTGCCAGCAGTGCTCCCGGGACAGCCAACTACAATGAGCAGTTCTTC
J: TRBJ2-1; V: TRBV12-3/TRBV12-4; D: -; size: many; CDR3: CASSLPGSSYNEQFF; DNA: TGTGCCAGCAGTTTACCCGGGAGCTCCTACAATGAGCAGTTCTTC
J: TRBJ2-5; V: TRBV5-1; D: -; size: -; CDR3: CASSLGGQESQYF; DNA: TGCGCCAGCAGCTTGGGTGGTCAAGAGTCCCAGTACTTC
J: TRBJ1-1; V: TRBV20-1; D: -; size: -; CDR3: CSAKPGQNTEAFF; DNA: TGCAGTGCTAAACCGGGACAGAACACTGAAGCTTTCTTT
J: TRBJ1-2; V: TRBV4-2; D: TRBD1; size: many; CDR3: CASSHPQGISIDGYTF; DNA: TGTGCCAGCAGCCATCCACAGGGGATAAGTATAGATGGCTACACCTTC
J: TRBJ2-1; V: TRBV3-1; D: -; size: -; CDR3: CASSQEMTSYNEQLF; DNA: TGTGCCAGCAGCCAAGAAATGACCTCCTACAATGAGCAGTTATTC
J: TRBJ2-2; V: TRBV5-5; D: -; size: many; CDR3: CASSSGRFRDTGELFF; DNA: TGTGCCAGCAGTTCCGGCCGATTCCGGGACACCGGGGAGCTGTTTTTT
J: TRBJ2-1; V: TRBV7-3; D: -; size: many; CDR3: CASSLVGNNEQFF; DNA: TGTGCCAGCAGCTTAGTTGGGAACAATGAGCAGTTCTTC
J: TRBJ2-1; V: TRBV7-2; D: TRBD2; size: many; CDR3: CASSRTSWLVEQFF; DNA: TGTGCCAGCAGCCGGACTAGTTGGCTTGTTGAGCAGTTCTTC
J: TRBJ1-2; V: TRBV5-1; D: -; size: many; CDR3: CASSTSLDYGYTF; DNA: TGCGCCAGCAGCACCAGCCTGGACTATGGCTACACCTTC
J: TRBJ2-5; V: TRBV20-1; D: TRBD2; size: -; CDR3: CSAGRTSGGPETQYF; DNA: TGCAGTGCTGGCCGGACTAGCGGGGGGCCGGAGACCCAGTACTTC
J: TRBJ1-5; V: TRBV19; D: TRBD1; size: many; CDR3: CASSTRQGGNQPQHF; DNA: TGTGCCAGTAGTACCCGACAGGGCGGCAATCAGCCCCAGCATTTT
J: TRBJ1-1; V: TRBV7-8; D: TRBD1; size: many; CDR3: CASSLVQGTEAFF; DNA: TGTGCCAGCAGCTTAGTACAGGGGACTGAAGCTTTCTTT
J: TRBJ1-5; V: TRBV28; D: -; size: -; CDR3: CASSFSPIKQGQPQHF; DNA: TGTGCCAGCAGTTTTTCCCCAATCAAACAGGGACAGCCCCAGCATTTT
J: TRBJ2-2; V: TRBV12-3/TRBV12-4; D: TRBD2; size: -; CDR3: CASSFIAGATGELFF; DNA: TGTGCCAGCAGTTTCATAGCGGGAGCAACCGGGGAGCTGTTTTTT
J: TRBJ1-5; V: TRBV6-6; D: -; size: many; CDR3: CASRRSTDSPNQPQHF; DNA: TGTGCCAGCAGGCGGTCGACAGACTCCCCCAATCAGCCCCAGCATTTT
J: TRBJ1-1; V: TRBV28; D: -; size: few; CDR3: CASTSGAGQQNTEAFF; DNA: TGTGCCAGCACCTCGGGGGCGGGGCAGCAGAACACTGAAGCTTTCTTT
J: TRBJ1-2; V: TRBV5-5; D: -; size: many; CDR3: CASSWGVTDGYTF; DNA: TGTGCCAGCAGCTGGGGGGTGACAGATGGCTACACCTTC
J: TRBJ2-1; V: TRBV14; D: -; size: -; CDR3: CASEGSGGTRGYNEQSF; DNA: TGTGCCAGCGAGGGGTCAGGCGGGACCAGGGGGTACAATGAGCAGTCCTTC